This T cell receptor beta chain was captured by sequencing in a study of T cell changes during pregnancy in multiple sclerosis. The V end was cut by 5 bases, the J end by 3 bases, with 13 bases between. Per germline, CDR1 MNHEY and CDR2 SVGAGI. This CDR3 has 15 residues. The method was immunoSEQ multiplex PCR; TCRdb's version includes in-frame clones alone and lacks a portion of them. The repertoire consists of roughly 41,000 clones, with more than 75% occurring once and the leading ten covering more than 5.5%. The rearrangement joins TRBV6-5 to TRBJ2-2; possibly TRBD2 for D (6 bases). The sequences come from CD8+ T cells from peripheral blood mononuclear cells, collected in the third trimester of pregnancy. This clonotype was obtained from a female donor with multiple sclerosis, enrolled in a pregnancy study. In DNA form, the CDR3 reads TGTGCCAGCAGTCCCACGGGGGAATACACCGGGGAGCTGTTTTTT. This encodes CASSPTGEYTGELFF.